The 19 T cell receptor beta chains given below trace back to one sample, sequenced in a study of blood T cell repertoires in COVID-19. Using immunoSEQ multiplex PCR, the repertoire was profiled, and TCRdb retains in-frame clones only, with some absent. The sample has hundreds of thousands of clones, about 87% seen once. Input material: peripheral blood. Receptor source: a woman in her twenties or thirties with COVID-19, enrolled during active disease.

The CDR3 region has the DNA TGTGCCAGCAGCTCGGCGGGACTAAAACCCGGGGCCCAGTACTTC. Translating gives CASSSAGLKPGAQYF. The gene calls are TRBV7-9 and TRBJ2-5, with 7 bases fitting TRBD2. The ends lost 4 bases at V and 9 bases at J; junction bases unmatched: 14. The CDR3 totals 15 residues. CDR1 and CDR2 from the germline V gene are SEHNR and FQNEAQ (reference sequence).

CDR3 amino acids: CASKSSVSTDTQYF. DNA for the CDR3: TGTGCCAGCAAATCTAGCGTATCCACAGATACGCAGTATTTT. The gene calls are TRBV2 and TRBJ2-3, with D possibly being TRBD2 (6 bases). This CDR3 comprises 14 residues. The germline CDR1 and CDR2 sequences are SNHLY and FYNNEI. Trimming left V 7 bases short and J 2 bases short, with 13 bases between.

The chain links TRBV6-2 or TRBV6-3 to TRBJ2-1, with TRBD1 as a possible D gene (5 bases). The V end was cut by 6 bases, the J end by 5 bases, with 14 bases between. The CDR3 has 14 residues. CDR1 is MNHEY, CDR2 SVGEGT, per germline. For the CDR3, the DNA is TGTGCCAGCAGCAGCCAACTACAGGACAATGAGCAGTTCTTC. It translates to CASSSQLQDNEQFF.

Written as DNA, the CDR3 is TGTGCCATCAGGGATAGCGGGGGGAGCACAGATACGCAGTATTTT. It translates to CAIRDSGGSTDTQYF. J is TRBJ2-3 and V is TRBV10-3, with 10 bases fitting TRBD2. Germline V CDR1 and CDR2: ENHRY, SYGVKD. The CDR3 has 15 amino acids. The junction had 3 bases not matched to a gene; V was cut back by 6 bases and J by 0 bases.

The sample holds one count of this clone. This chain uses TRBV15 with TRBJ2-5; D is undetermined. With 1 base removed from V and 5 bases from J, the gap between germline ends came to 17 bases. This CDR3 spans 16 amino acids. Germline values: CDR1 LNHNV, CDR2 YYDKDF (reference sequence). The chain's CDR3 is CATSRAVENPGETQYF. The CDR3 region has the DNA TGTGCCACCAGCAGAGCCGTAGAAAACCCCGGGGAGACCCAGTACTTC.

This chain connects TRBV5-4 to TRBJ1-2; 9 bases align to TRBD1. V lost 4 bases to trimming and J lost 4 bases; unmatched junction nucleotides: 5. The V gene's germline CDR1 is SGHNT and CDR2 YYREEE (reference sequence). CDR3 length: 14 residues. CDR3 residues: CASSLQGAGYGYTF. For the CDR3, the DNA is TGTGCCAGCAGCCTACAGGGGGCTGGCTATGGCTACACCTTC.

CDR3 DNA sequence: TGTGCCAGCAGCTCCACAGGGGGCACCTATGGCTACACCTTC. This encodes CASSSTGGTYGYTF. J is TRBJ1-2 and V is TRBV7-2; 9 bases map to TRBD1. Germline values: CDR1 SGHTA, CDR2 FQGNSA. The CDR3 covers 14 residues. J gave up 4 bases and V 4 bases, and 4 bases lay outside the gene matches.

The CDR3 reads CASSGWQPGQTNIQYF. The DNA of the CDR3 is TGTGCCAGCAGTGGTTGGCAGCCGGGACAGACAAACATTCAGTACTTC. The chain recombines TRBV25-1 with TRBJ2-4; TRBD1 agrees at 7 bases. The V gene's germline CDR1 is MGHDK and CDR2 SYGVNS. J was trimmed by 6 bases and V by 4 bases; bases with no gene match: 12. CDR3 size: 16 residues.

The chain is built from TRBV6-5 and TRBJ2-7; 8 bases map to TRBD2. V lost 6 bases to trimming and J lost 6 bases; unmatched junction nucleotides: 10. Germline V gene sequence: CDR1 MNHEY, CDR2 SVGAGI. This CDR3 is built from 14 residues. The CDR3 sequence is CASRGRVAGREQYF. The CDR3 DNA reads TGTGCCAGCAGGGGCCGGGTAGCGGGGCGCGAGCAGTACTTC.

This clone was detected only a few times. The chain links TRBV3-1 (or the pseudogene TRBV3-2) to TRBJ2-1; TRBD1 matches 9 bases. V lost 1 base, J lost 2 bases, and 0 bases stayed unmatched. CDR3 length equals 15 residues. Germline lookup yields CDR1 LGHDT and CDR2 YNNKEL (reference sequence). As DNA, the CDR3 is TGTGCCAGCAGCCAAGGACAGGGGGCCTACAATGAGCAGTTCTTC. It codes for CASSQGQGAYNEQFF.

The rearrangement links TRBV15 to TRBJ1-4; D not resolved. Germline-derived CDR1 and CDR2 are LNHNV and YYDKDF (reference sequence). This CDR3 is 14 amino acids long. V shed 1 base and J shed 5 bases, with 8 bases lying between them. The CDR3 region is CATSRAGVNEKLFF. The DNA of the CDR3 is TGTGCCACCAGCAGAGCCGGGGTAAATGAAAAACTGTTTTTT.

The chain employs TRBV7-9 and TRBJ2-1, with TRBD2 identical over 8 bases. The ends lost 5 bases at V and 1 base at J; junction bases unmatched: 10. Germline CDR1 and CDR2: SEHNR and FQNEAQ (reference sequence). This CDR3 is built from 17 residues. CDR3 in amino acids: CASSPQGLARSYNEQFF. The CDR3 DNA sequence: TGTGCCAGCAGCCCTCAAGGACTAGCCCGATCCTACAATGAGCAGTTCTTC.

The chain recombines TRBV28 with TRBJ1-2; TRBD1 is a possible D gene (6 bases). Deletions cut 6 bases from V and 5 bases from J, with 16 bases between. Germline V gives CDR1 MDHEN, CDR2 SYDVKM. The CDR3 consists of 14 residues. CDR3 protein: CASSSTGGVYGYTF. The CDR3 region has the DNA TGTGCCAGCAGCTCGACAGGAGGTGTGTATGGCTACACCTTC.

This clone is a singleton in its sample. The chain combines TRBV11-2 with TRBJ1-6; 7 bases line up with TRBD1. With 5 bases clipped from V and 7 bases from J, the junction kept 5 bases outside the gene matches. Germline-derived CDR1 and CDR2 are SGHAT and FQNNGV. The CDR3 is made up of 14 amino acids. The CDR3 region is CASSPGQRNSPLHF. CDR3 bases: TGTGCCAGCAGCCCGGGACAGAGAAATTCACCCCTCCACTTT.

The chain combines TRBV13 with TRBJ2-3, with 10 bases that match TRBD1. This CDR3 spans 16 amino acids. Germline CDR1 reads PRHDT; CDR2 reads FYEKMQ (reference sequence). The ends lost 4 bases at V and 5 bases at J; junction bases unmatched: 9. CDR3 nucleotide sequence: TGTGCCAGCAGCTCAATCGACAGGGGGCTCATAGATACGCAGTATTTT. Translated, it gives CASSSIDRGLIDTQYF.

V gene TRBV10-3 combines with J gene TRBJ2-5, with 9 bases lining up with TRBD2. The length of the CDR3 is 13 residues. V shed 4 bases and J 5 bases; nucleotides not matched to a gene: 2. Looked up from germline, CDR1 is ENHRY and CDR2 is SYGVKD. The CDR3, as DNA: TGTGCCATCAGTGGAAGCGGGAGGGAGACCCAGTACTTC. Its translation is CAISGSGRETQYF.

The rearrangement uses TRBV4-3 and TRBJ2-7; unclear D gene. The V gene's germline CDR1 is LGHNA and CDR2 YSLEER. The CDR3 extends over 12 amino acids. V lost 0 bases and J lost 5, with 5 bases in between. CDR3 coding DNA: TGCGCCAGCAGCCAAGATGCGAACGAGCAGTACGTC. Amino acids: CASSQDANEQYV.

The chain combines TRBV7-9 with TRBJ2-3; TRBD2 agrees at 12 bases. The CDR3 is 16 residues long. Germline V gene lookup returns CDR1 SEHNR and CDR2 FQNEAQ (reference sequence). J lost 5 bases, V lost 4 bases, and 7 bases had no gene match. The CDR3 region is CASSSVTSGRRDTQYF. The CDR3 DNA reads as TGTGCCAGCAGCTCCGTGACTAGCGGGAGACGAGATACGCAGTATTTT.

This clone was seen once. The chain is built from TRBV4-1 and TRBJ2-3; 11 bases align to TRBD2. The CDR3 runs to 20 residues. The trim removed 0 bases at V and 3 bases at J, leaving 14 bases unmatched. Germline values: CDR1 MGHRA, CDR2 YSYEKL. The CDR3 sequence is CASSQEGLAARGRRTDTQYF. The CDR3 DNA reads TGCGCCAGCAGCCAAGAGGGACTAGCGGCCCGGGGGCGTCGTACAGATACGCAGTATTTT.